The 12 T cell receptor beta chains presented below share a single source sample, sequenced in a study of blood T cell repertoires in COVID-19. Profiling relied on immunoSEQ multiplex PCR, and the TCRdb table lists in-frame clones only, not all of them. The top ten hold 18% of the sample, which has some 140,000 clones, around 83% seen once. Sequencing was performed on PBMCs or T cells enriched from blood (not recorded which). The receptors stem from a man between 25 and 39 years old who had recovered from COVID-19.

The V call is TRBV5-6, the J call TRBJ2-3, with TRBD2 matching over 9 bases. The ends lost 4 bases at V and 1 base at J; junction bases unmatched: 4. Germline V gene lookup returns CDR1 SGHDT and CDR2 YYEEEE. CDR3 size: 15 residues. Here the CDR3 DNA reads TGTGCCAGCAGCGTAGCGGGAGTTGGCACAGATACGCAGTATTTT. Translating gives CASSVAGVGTDTQYF.

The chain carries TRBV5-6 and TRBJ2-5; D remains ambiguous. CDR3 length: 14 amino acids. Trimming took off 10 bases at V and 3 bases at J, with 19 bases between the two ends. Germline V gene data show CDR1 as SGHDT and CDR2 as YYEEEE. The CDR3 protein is CAGSGMNSKETQYF. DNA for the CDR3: TGTGCCGGGTCCGGAATGAACAGCAAAGAGACCCAGTACTTC.

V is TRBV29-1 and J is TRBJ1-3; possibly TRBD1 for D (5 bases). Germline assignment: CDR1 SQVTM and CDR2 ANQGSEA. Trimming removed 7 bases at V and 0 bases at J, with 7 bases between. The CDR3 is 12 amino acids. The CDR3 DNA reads TGCAGCGCGGGACTCTCTGGAAACACCATATATTTT. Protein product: CSAGLSGNTIYF.

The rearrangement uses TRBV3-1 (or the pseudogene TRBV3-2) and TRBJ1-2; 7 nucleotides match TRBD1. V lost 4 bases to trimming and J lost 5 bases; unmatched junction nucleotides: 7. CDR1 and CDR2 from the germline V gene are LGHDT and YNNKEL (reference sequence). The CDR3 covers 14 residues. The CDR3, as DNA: TGTGCCAGCAGCCCCCGGCACAGGGGTTATGGCTACACCTTC. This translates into CASSPRHRGYGYTF.

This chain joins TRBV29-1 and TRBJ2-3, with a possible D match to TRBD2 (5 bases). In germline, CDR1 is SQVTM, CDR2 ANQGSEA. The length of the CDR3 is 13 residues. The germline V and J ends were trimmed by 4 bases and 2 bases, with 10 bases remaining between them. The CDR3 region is CSVVRANTDTQYF. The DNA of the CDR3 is TGCAGCGTTGTGAGGGCCAACACAGATACGCAGTATTTT.

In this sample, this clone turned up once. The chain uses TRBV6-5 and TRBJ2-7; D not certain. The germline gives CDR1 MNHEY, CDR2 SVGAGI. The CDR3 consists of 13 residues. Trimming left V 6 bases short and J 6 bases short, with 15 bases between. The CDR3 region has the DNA TGTGCCAGCAGCCCGTCCTCGTCGGGCGAGCAGTACTTC. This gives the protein CASSPSSSGEQYF.

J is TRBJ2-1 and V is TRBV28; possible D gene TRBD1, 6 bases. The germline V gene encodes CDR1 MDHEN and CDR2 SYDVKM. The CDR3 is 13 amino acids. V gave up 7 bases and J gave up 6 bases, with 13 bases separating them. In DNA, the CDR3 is TGTGCCAGCACTTGGGGGCAGTCCAATGAGCAGTTCTTC. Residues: CASTWGQSNEQFF.

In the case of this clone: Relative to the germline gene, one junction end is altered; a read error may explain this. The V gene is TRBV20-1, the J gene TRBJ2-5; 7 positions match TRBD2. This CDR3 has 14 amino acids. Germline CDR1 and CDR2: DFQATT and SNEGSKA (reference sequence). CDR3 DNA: TGCAGTGCTAGTGGCGGGGGAGCCCAAAAGACCCAGTACTTC. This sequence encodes CSASGGGAQKTQYF.

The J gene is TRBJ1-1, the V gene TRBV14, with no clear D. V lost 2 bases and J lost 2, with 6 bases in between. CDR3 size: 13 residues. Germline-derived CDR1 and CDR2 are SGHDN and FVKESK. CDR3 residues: CASSQTRNTEAFF. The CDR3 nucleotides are TGTGCCAGCAGCCAAACCAGAAACACTGAAGCTTTCTTT.

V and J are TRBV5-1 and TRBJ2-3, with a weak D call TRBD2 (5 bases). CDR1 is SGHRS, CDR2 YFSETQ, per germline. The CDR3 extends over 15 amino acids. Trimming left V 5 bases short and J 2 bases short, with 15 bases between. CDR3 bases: TGCGCCAGCAGTTTGAATCAGCGGCACACAGATACGCAGTATTTT. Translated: CASSLNQRHTDTQYF.

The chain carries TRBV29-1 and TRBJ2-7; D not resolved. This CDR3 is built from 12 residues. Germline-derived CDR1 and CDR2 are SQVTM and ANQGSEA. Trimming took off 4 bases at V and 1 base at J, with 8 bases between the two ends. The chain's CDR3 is CSVGVASYEQYF. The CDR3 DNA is TGCAGCGTTGGAGTTGCGTCCTACGAGCAGTACTTC.

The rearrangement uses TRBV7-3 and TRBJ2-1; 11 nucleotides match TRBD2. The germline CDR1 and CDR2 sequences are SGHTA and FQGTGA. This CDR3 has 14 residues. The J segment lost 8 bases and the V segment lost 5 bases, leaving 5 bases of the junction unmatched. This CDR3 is CASSPGLAGDEQFF. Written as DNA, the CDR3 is TGTGCCAGCAGCCCTGGACTAGCGGGCGATGAGCAGTTCTTC.